This T cell receptor beta chain emerged from a study of blood T cell repertoires in COVID-19. On the study more broadly: Sites across the United States, Italy and Spain contributed samples from acute and convalescent COVID-19.

Looked up from germline, CDR1 is KGHSY and CDR2 is FQNENV. This CDR3 has 14 amino acids. The V gene end was trimmed by 5 bases and the J gene end by 1 base; junction bases not matched to a gene: 2. TCRdb's copy holds only in-frame clones and misses some; the assay was immunoSEQ multiplex PCR. There are roughly 99,000 clones in the sample; 85% to 90% occur only once, and roughly 2.1% lies in the top ten. Patients at the Seattle site were enrolled during active infection and followed longitudinally. The TCR sequence derives from a man between 50 and 59 years old with COVID-19, enrolled during active disease. V is TRBV16 and J is TRBJ1-3, with 7 bases matching TRBD1. Sequencing was done on a sample of peripheral blood. CDR3 bases: TGTGCCAGCAGCATACAGGGGTCTGGAAACACCATATATTTT. This translates into CASSIQGSGNTIYF.